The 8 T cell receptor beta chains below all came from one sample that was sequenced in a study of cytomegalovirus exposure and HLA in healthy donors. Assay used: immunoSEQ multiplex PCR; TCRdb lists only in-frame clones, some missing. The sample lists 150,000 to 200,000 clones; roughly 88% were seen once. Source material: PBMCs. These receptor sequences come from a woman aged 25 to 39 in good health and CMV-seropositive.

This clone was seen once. The CDR3 spells CASSQTPVLNEQFF. DNA for the CDR3: TGTGCCAGCTCACAAACTCCGGTACTCAATGAGCAGTTCTTC. This chain joins TRBV18 and TRBJ2-1, with D unresolved. The CDR3 has 14 amino acids. With 4 bases removed from V and 6 bases from J, the gap between germline ends came to 13 bases. Germline CDR1 KGHSH, CDR2 LQKENI.

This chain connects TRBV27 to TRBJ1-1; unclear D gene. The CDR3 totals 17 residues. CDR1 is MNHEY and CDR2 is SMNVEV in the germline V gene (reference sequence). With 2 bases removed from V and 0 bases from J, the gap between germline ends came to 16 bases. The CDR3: CASSLARVPYMNTEAFF. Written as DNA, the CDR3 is TGTGCCAGCAGTTTAGCCCGGGTCCCTTACATGAACACTGAAGCTTTCTTT.

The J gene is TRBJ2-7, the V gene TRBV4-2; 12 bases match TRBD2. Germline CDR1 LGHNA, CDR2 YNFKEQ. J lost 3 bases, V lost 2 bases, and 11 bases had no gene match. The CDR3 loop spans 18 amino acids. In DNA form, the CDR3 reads TGTGCCAGCAGCCAAACCGTCCTCCCTAGCGGGAGGGTCTACGAGCAGTACTTC. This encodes CASSQTVLPSGRVYEQYF.

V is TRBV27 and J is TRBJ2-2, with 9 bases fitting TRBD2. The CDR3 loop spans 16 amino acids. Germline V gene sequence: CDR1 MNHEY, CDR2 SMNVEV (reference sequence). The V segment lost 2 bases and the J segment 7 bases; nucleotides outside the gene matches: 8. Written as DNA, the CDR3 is TGTGCCAGCAGTTTACGACTAGCGGAGACGAGCGGGGAGCTGTTTTTT. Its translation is CASSLRLAETSGELFF.

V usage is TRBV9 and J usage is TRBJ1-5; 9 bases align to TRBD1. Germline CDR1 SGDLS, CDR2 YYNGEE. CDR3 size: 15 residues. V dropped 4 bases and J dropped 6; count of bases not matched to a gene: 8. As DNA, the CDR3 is TGTGCCAGCAGCAAGACAGGACAGGGGAGTCAGCCCCAGCATTTT. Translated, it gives CASSKTGQGSQPQHF. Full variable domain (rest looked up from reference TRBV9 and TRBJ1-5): DSGVTQTPKHLITATGQRVTLRCSPRSGDLSVYWYQQSLDQGLQFLIQYYNGEERAKGNILERFSAQQFPDLHSELNLSSLELGDSALYFCASSKTGQGSQPQHFGDGTRLSIL.

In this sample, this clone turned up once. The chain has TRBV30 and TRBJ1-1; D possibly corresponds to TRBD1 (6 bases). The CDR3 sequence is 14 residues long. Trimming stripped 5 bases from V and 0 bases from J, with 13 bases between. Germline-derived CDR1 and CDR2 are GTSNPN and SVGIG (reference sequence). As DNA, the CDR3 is TGTGCCTGGGACCTTGGACAGTTGAACACTGAAGCTTTCTTT. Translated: CAWDLGQLNTEAFF. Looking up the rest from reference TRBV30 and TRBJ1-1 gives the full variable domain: SQTIHQWPATLVQPVGSPLSLECTVEGTSNPNLYWYRQAAGRGLQLLFYSVGIGQISSEVPQNLSASRPQDRQFILSSKKLLLSDSGFYLCAWDLGQLNTEAFFGQGTRLTVV.

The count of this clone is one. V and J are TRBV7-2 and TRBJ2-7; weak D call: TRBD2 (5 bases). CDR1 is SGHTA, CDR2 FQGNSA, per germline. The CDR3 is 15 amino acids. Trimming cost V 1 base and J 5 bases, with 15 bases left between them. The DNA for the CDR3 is TGTGCCAGCAGCTTAGTTTACGACGGGAACGACGAGCAGTACTTC. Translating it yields CASSLVYDGNDEQYF.

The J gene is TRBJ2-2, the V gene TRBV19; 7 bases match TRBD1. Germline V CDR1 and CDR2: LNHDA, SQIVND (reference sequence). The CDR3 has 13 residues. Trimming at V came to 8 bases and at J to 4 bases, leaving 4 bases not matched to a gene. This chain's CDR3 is CASPDRVTGELFF. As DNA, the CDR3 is TGTGCCAGTCCTGACAGGGTCACCGGGGAGCTGTTTTTT.